This TCR beta chain was recovered during a study of T cells after yellow fever vaccination. Study-level information: Low-cell-number fractions were prepared with SMART-Seq v4 Ultra Low Input.

UMIs were added to TCR cDNA along with a universal primer site when it was made by 5'RACE template switching. One entry per CDR3 protein results from TCRdb running MiXCR on the 5' RACE reads. The table has a few hundred thousand distinct CDR3 sequences, about 15% seen once. Study-level results: Bulk-population clonotypes that are abundant could appear as contaminants in FACS-sorted repertoires.

Notes on this clonotype: No antigen is known for it.

CDR1 and CDR2 from the germline V gene are LNHNV and YYDKDF (reference sequence). With 4 bases removed from V and 15 bases from J, the gap between germline ends came to 16 bases. The CDR3 extends over 12 amino acids. The sample here was PBMCs, taken 5 days after the first yellow fever vaccination. J is TRBJ2-1 and V is TRBV15; no definite D call. This clonotype originated in a man between 18 and 35 years old who received the YFV17D yellow fever vaccine. The CDR3 sequence: CATSIERSPRFF. CDR3 DNA sequence: TGTGCCACCAGCATCGAGAGGTCTCCCCGGTTCTTC. The whole variable domain, remainder taken from reference TRBV15 and TRBJ2-1, is DAMVIQNPRYQVTQFGKPVTLSCSQTLNHNVMYWYQQKSSQAPKLLFHYYDKDFNNEADTPDNFQSRRPNTSFCFLDIRSPGLGDTAMYLCATSIERSPRFFGPGTRLTVL.